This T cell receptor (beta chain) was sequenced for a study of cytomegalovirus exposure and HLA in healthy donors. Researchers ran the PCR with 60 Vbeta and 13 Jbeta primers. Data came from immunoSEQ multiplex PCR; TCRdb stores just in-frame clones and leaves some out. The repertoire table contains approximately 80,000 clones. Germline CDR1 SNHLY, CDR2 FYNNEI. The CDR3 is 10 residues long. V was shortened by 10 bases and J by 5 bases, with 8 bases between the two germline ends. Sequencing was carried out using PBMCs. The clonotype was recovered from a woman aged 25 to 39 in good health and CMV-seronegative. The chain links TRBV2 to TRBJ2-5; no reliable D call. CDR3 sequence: CATARETQYF. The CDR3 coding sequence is TGTGCCACAGCGAGGGAGACCCAGTACTTC.